The 25 T cell receptor beta chains below were found in one sample sequenced in a study of OX40 agonist ivuxolimab in advanced cancers. Data came from immunoSEQ multiplex PCR; TCRdb stores just in-frame clones and leaves some out. The repertoire holds roughly 30,000 clones, with about four fifths as singletons. This material consisted of CD4+ or CD8+ T cells sorted from blood, taken in a trial of the OX40 agonist ivuxolimab. The receptor source for this set is an adult with an advanced solid tumor such as melanoma, head and neck, liver or kidney cancer.

The chain combines TRBV6-5 with TRBJ1-5; weak D call: TRBD1 (5 bases). V dropped 4 bases and J dropped 4 bases, with 14 bases sitting between them. This CDR3 contains 15 residues. CDR1 is MNHEY and CDR2 is SVGAGI in the germline V gene. CDR3 loop: CASSFEGLTNQPQHF. The DNA for the CDR3 is TGTGCCAGCAGTTTTGAGGGGCTAACAAATCAGCCCCAGCATTTT.

The genes are TRBV27 and TRBJ1-2; tentative D call: TRBD1 (6 bases). The CDR3 totals 15 residues. Trimming pared 8 bases from V and 2 bases from J, leaving 18 bases between. CDR1 and CDR2 (germline): MNHEY, SMNVEV (reference sequence). CDR3 in amino acids: CASGRGKGGNYGYTF. The CDR3 DNA sequence: TGTGCCAGCGGGAGGGGAAAGGGGGGCAACTATGGCTACACCTTC.

The J gene is TRBJ1-2, the V gene TRBV28, with 8 bases matching TRBD1. The CDR3 extends over 17 amino acids. The V and J ends lost 1 base and 1 base, in that order; junction bases with no gene match: 8. Looked up from germline, CDR1 is MDHEN and CDR2 is SYDVKM. CDR3 protein: CASSLSQGAVLNYGYTF. The CDR3 bases are TGTGCCAGCAGTTTATCCCAGGGGGCCGTCCTTAACTATGGCTACACCTTC.

The V and J genes are TRBV25-1 and TRBJ2-5; maybe TRBD2 (5 bases). Per germline, CDR1 MGHDK and CDR2 SYGVNS. Between the trimmed V and J ends, which lost 2 bases and 11 bases, there was a span of 9 bases. This CDR3 is 11 amino acids long. The CDR3 nucleotides are TGTGCCAGCAGTGAACGTACTAGTCAGTACTTC. It translates to CASSERTSQYF.

The V call is TRBV6-5, the J call TRBJ2-1; 11 nucleotides align to TRBD2. Germline V lookup: CDR1 MNHEY, CDR2 SVGAGI. This CDR3 is 15 amino acids long. The junction had 2 bases not matched to a gene; V was cut back by 6 bases and J by 1 base. CDR3 protein: CASRLAGGSYNEQFF. Here the CDR3 DNA reads TGTGCCAGCAGGTTAGCGGGAGGGTCCTACAATGAGCAGTTCTTC.

CDR3 DNA sequence: TGTGCCAGCAGTCGCCCGAGGGCAGGGACCGGGGAGCTGTTTTTT. Its translation is CASSRPRAGTGELFF. The rearrangement joins TRBV6-5 to TRBJ2-2, with D possibly called TRBD1 or TRBD2 (5 bases each). The V end was cut by 5 bases, the J end by 5 bases, with 15 bases between. This CDR3 has 15 residues. Looked up from germline, CDR1 is MNHEY and CDR2 is SVGAGI.

The V gene is TRBV4-1, the J gene TRBJ2-5; TRBD1 matches at 8 bases. V shed 4 bases and J 4 bases; nucleotides not matched to a gene: 5. The CDR3 sequence is 14 residues long. Germline V CDR1 and CDR2: MGHRA, YSYEKL. DNA of the CDR3: TGCGCCAGCAGCCTGCAACAGGGGGGAGAGACCCAGTACTTC. Its translation is CASSLQQGGETQYF.

This chain joins TRBV7-9 and TRBJ1-2; D is unresolved. V lost 2 bases and J 6 bases, leaving 7 bases between the germline ends. The CDR3 is 12 residues long. In germline, CDR1 is SEHNR, CDR2 FQNEAQ (reference sequence). CDR3 protein: CASSLTVHGYTF. Written as DNA, the CDR3 is TGTGCCAGCAGCTTAACCGTCCATGGCTACACCTTC.

The chain recombines TRBV7-2 with TRBJ1-2, with 11 bases lining up with TRBD1. V lost 2 bases to trimming and J lost 8 bases; unmatched junction nucleotides: 10. CDR1 is SGHTA, CDR2 FQGNSA, per germline. This CDR3 region has 16 residues. The CDR3 DNA sequence: TGTGCCAGCAGCTTACAAACTGGACAGGGGGCGAACGGCTACACCTTC. Protein: CASSLQTGQGANGYTF.

V and J are TRBV7-3 and TRBJ2-1; 16 bases agree with TRBD2. Germline V CDR1 and CDR2: SGHTA, FQGTGA. V lost 6 bases and J lost 3; bases outside the gene matches: 8. The CDR3 is 18 amino acids. This CDR3 reads CASSLKGLAGGFYNEQFF. The CDR3 region has the DNA TGTGCCAGCAGTCTAAAGGGACTAGCGGGAGGGTTCTACAATGAGCAGTTCTTC.

The chain uses TRBV10-1 and TRBJ2-3, with a tentative D call TRBD2 (6 bases). Germline values: CDR1 WNHNN, CDR2 SYGVQD (reference sequence). The V and J ends lost 9 bases and 2 bases respectively, with 21 bases between them. The CDR3 totals 16 residues. CDR3 region: CARRRPQGGPTDTQYF. In nucleotides, the CDR3 is TGCGCCAGAAGGAGGCCCCAGGGAGGTCCCACAGATACGCAGTATTTT.

By share, this clone ranks as medium-sized. The genes are TRBV5-1 and TRBJ1-5, with 7 bases that match TRBD1. The CDR3 length is 15 residues. Germline V gene sequence: CDR1 SGHRS, CDR2 YFSETQ. V lost 0 bases and J lost 6; bases outside the gene matches: 6. The CDR3 nucleotides read TGCGCCAGCAGCTTGGGACAGGGAGGCGGTCAGCCCCAGCATTTT. Translated, it gives CASSLGQGGGQPQHF.

This chain uses TRBV5-4 with TRBJ2-1, with 13 bases matching TRBD2. Germline V CDR1 and CDR2: SGHNT, YYREEE (reference sequence). This CDR3 contains 17 residues. J gave up 8 bases and V 0 bases, and 8 bases lay outside the gene matches. DNA for the CDR3: TGTGCCAGCAGCTTGGGTGTACTAGCGGGAGGGCGAGATGAGCAGTTCTTC. Its protein is CASSLGVLAGGRDEQFF. Full variable domain (rest looked up from reference TRBV5-4 and TRBJ2-1): ETGVTQSPTHLIKTRGQQVTLRCSSQSGHNTVSWYQQALGQGPQFIFQYYREEENGRGNFPPRFSGLQFPNYSSELNVNALELDDSALYLCASSLGVLAGGRDEQFFGPGTRLTVL.

DNA for the CDR3: TGTGCCAGCAGTGGGGACAGGCAAGGCAATCAGCCCCAGCATTTT. Its translation: CASSGDRQGNQPQHF. V gene TRBV2 combines with J gene TRBJ1-5, with TRBD1 matching 8 bases. The germline CDR1 and CDR2 sequences are SNHLY and FYNNEI. CDR3 length equals 15 residues. The trim removed 4 bases at V and 2 bases at J, leaving 4 bases unmatched.

The chain carries TRBV5-6 and TRBJ2-5; D not resolved. V lost 4 bases to trimming and J lost 4 bases, with 17 bases between them. The length of the CDR3 is 15 residues. Germline V lookup: CDR1 SGHDT, CDR2 YYEEEE. In nucleotides, the CDR3 is TGTGCCAGCAGCCGTCCCTCTAGGGTCGGAGAGACCCAGTACTTC. Encoded protein: CASSRPSRVGETQYF.

The V gene is TRBV6-6, the J gene TRBJ2-1, with no clear D. Trimming removed 0 bases from V and 4 bases from J, with 13 bases in between. The CDR3 length is 16 residues. The germline CDR1 and CDR2 sequences are MNHNY and SVGAGI (reference sequence). CDR3 sequence (DNA): TGTGCCAGCAGTTACTCGCATCCCGATGAATACAATGAGCAGTTCTTC. Protein sequence: CASSYSHPDEYNEQFF.

The sample holds one count of this clone. The V gene is TRBV6-6, the J gene TRBJ2-1, with a weak D call TRBD1 (5 bases). The CDR3 sequence is 12 residues long. V was clipped by 2 bases and J by 7 bases, with 6 bases between them. The germline V gene encodes CDR1 MNHNY and CDR2 SVGAGI (reference sequence). The DNA of the CDR3 is TGTGCCAGCAGTTACGACAGAAATGAGCAGTTCTTC. Translating gives CASSYDRNEQFF.

By share, this clone ranks as large. This rearrangement joins TRBV11-2 to TRBJ1-1; 7 bases line up with TRBD1. The CDR3 is made up of 15 amino acids. The V gene end was trimmed by 4 bases and the J gene end by 1 base; junction bases not matched to a gene: 6. Germline loops: CDR1 SGHAT, CDR2 FQNNGV. The CDR3 here is CASSSRGTANTEAFF. The CDR3 coding sequence is TGTGCCAGCAGCTCGCGCGGGACAGCGAACACTGAAGCTTTCTTT.

The rearrangement uses TRBV27 and TRBJ1-4; D ambiguous. The CDR3 is 13 amino acids. The V end lost 7 bases, the J end lost 8 bases, and 14 bases lay between the germline ends. Germline V lookup: CDR1 MNHEY, CDR2 SMNVEV (reference sequence). CDR3 loop: CASTSWGQEKLFF. The CDR3 DNA reads TGTGCCAGCACCAGTTGGGGTCAAGAAAAACTGTTTTTT.

This chain joins TRBV7-2 and TRBJ1-2; tentatively, D is TRBD1 (6 bases). Germline loops: CDR1 SGHTA, CDR2 FQGNSA. The CDR3 has 15 amino acids. V was pared by 4 bases and J by 2 bases, with 14 bases between. CDR3 in DNA: TGTGCCAGCAGCTCCGGACAGCGGGCCAACTATGGCTACACCTTC. Its protein product is CASSSGQRANYGYTF.

This clone was detected only once. This chain uses TRBV5-1 with TRBJ2-7; D unclear. The CDR3 contains 13 residues. V was pared by 0 bases and J by 6 bases, with 10 bases between. From germline, CDR1 is SGHRS and CDR2 YFSETQ. CDR3 coding DNA: TGCGCCAGCAGCTTGGCCTCGGATCTCGAGCAGTACTTC. It codes for CASSLASDLEQYF.

V usage is TRBV25-1 and J usage is TRBJ2-1; D call uncertain. Per germline, CDR1 MGHDK and CDR2 SYGVNS. CDR3 length: 13 amino acids. The V gene lost 5 bases and the J gene lost 5 bases, with 10 bases spanning the gap. CDR3 DNA: TGTGCCAGCAGTTTCGGACGGAACAATGAGCAGTTCTTC. It codes for CASSFGRNNEQFF.

This clone showed up just once. The CDR3 coding sequence is TGTGCCAGCTCACCTCCCCTTACCACCGGGACAGGGAATACGCAGTATTTT. It specifies CASSPPLTTGTGNTQYF. V is TRBV18 and J is TRBJ2-3, with 9 bases lining up with TRBD1. CDR3 length: 17 amino acids. In germline, CDR1 is KGHSH, CDR2 LQKENI. V lost 3 bases and J lost 7; bases outside the gene matches: 14.

The J gene is TRBJ2-7, the V gene TRBV7-2, with D perhaps being TRBD1 or TRBD2 (5 bases each). CDR1 is SGHTA and CDR2 is FQGNSA in the germline V gene. The CDR3 covers 15 residues. Trimming removed 3 bases at V and 7 bases at J, with 19 bases between. For the CDR3, the DNA is TGTGCCAGCAGCTTCCCGGGACGGACGCTTTATGAGCAGTACTTC. Translated: CASSFPGRTLYEQYF.

The chain has TRBV6-5 and TRBJ1-5; weak D call: TRBD1 (6 bases). Trimming took off 7 bases at V and 1 base at J, with 11 bases between the two ends. The CDR3 has 14 residues. Germline V gives CDR1 MNHEY, CDR2 SVGAGI. The CDR3 bases are TGTGCCAGCACCCGCCAGGGGAGCAATCAGCCCCAGCATTTT. Protein product: CASTRQGSNQPQHF.